The 23 T cell receptor beta chains reported below all come from one sample, sequenced in a study of blood T cell repertoires in COVID-19. Generated by immunoSEQ multiplex PCR, the TCRdb table keeps only in-frame clones and is missing some. The top ten clones hold roughly 3.7% of a sample with 220,000 or so clones, 85% to 90% of them seen once. Sequenced material: PBMCs or T cells enriched from blood (not recorded which). These receptors originate from a woman aged 18-29 years in a cohort exposed to, infected with or recovered from COVID-19 (not recorded which).

J is TRBJ2-2 and V is TRBV24-1; D is ambiguous. Germline assignment: CDR1 KGHDR and CDR2 SFDVKD. V was pared by 5 bases and J by 0 bases, with 9 bases between. CDR3 length equals 15 residues. The CDR3 DNA follows: TGTGCCACCAGTGGAGTAACCACGAACACCGGGGAGCTGTTTTTT. Encoded protein: CATSGVTTNTGELFF.

The V and J genes are TRBV9 and TRBJ2-3; TRBD1 matches at 10 bases. The CDR3 is made up of 17 amino acids. CDR1 and CDR2 from the germline V gene are SGDLS and YYNGEE. The V gene end was trimmed by 0 bases and the J gene end by 2 bases; junction bases not matched to a gene: 6. The CDR3 DNA follows: TGTGCCAGCAGCGTAGAAGGGACAGGGGCCATCACAGATACGCAGTATTTT. This translates into CASSVEGTGAITDTQYF. Combining the CDR3 with reference TRBV9 and TRBJ2-3 gives the whole variable domain DSGVTQTPKHLITATGQRVTLRCSPRSGDLSVYWYQQSLDQGLQFLIQYYNGEERAKGNILERFSAQQFPDLHSELNLSSLELGDSALYFCASSVEGTGAITDTQYFGPGTRLTVL.

This chain links TRBV15 with TRBJ2-3, with 12 positions matching TRBD2. J gave up 2 bases and V 0 bases, and 12 bases lay outside the gene matches. The CDR3 runs to 20 residues. Germline CDR1 and CDR2: LNHNV and YYDKDF (reference sequence). CDR3 bases: TGTGCCACCAGCAGAGATTTAGTGTCTAGCGGGAGGGCCCTCACAGATACGCAGTATTTT. Its protein product is CATSRDLVSSGRALTDTQYF.

About this clone: This CDR3 is also generated by other DNA sequences in the sample. The chain combines TRBV27 with TRBJ1-6; D may be TRBD1 (5 bases). This CDR3 comprises 13 residues. V was trimmed by 5 bases and J by 10 bases, leaving 12 bases between them. Germline V CDR1 and CDR2: MNHEY, SMNVEV (reference sequence). CDR3 coding DNA: TGTGCCAGCAGTGATAGGGGAGGGTCACCCCTCCACTTT. It translates to CASSDRGGSPLHF.

The rearrangement joins TRBV5-6 to TRBJ1-2; 9 positions agree with TRBD1. The germline gives CDR1 SGHDT, CDR2 YYEEEE. The CDR3 spans 13 residues. J was trimmed by 7 bases and V by 5 bases; bases with no gene match: 6. CDR3 protein: CASRSTGGFGYTF. CDR3 DNA sequence: TGTGCCAGCAGGTCCACAGGGGGCTTTGGCTACACCTTC.

The chain has TRBV30 and TRBJ2-1; 7 bases align to TRBD1. Germline lookup yields CDR1 GTSNPN and CDR2 SVGIG (reference sequence). The V segment lost 1 base and the J segment 7 bases; nucleotides outside the gene matches: 4. CDR3 size: 13 residues. The CDR3 sequence: CAWSETGWNEQFF. The CDR3 DNA reads as TGTGCCTGGAGTGAGACAGGGTGGAATGAGCAGTTCTTC.

The rearrangement uses TRBV4-1 and TRBJ2-5, with TRBD2 identical over 11 bases. Germline V lookup: CDR1 MGHRA, CDR2 YSYEKL. The V gene end was trimmed by 6 bases and the J gene end by 4 bases; junction bases not matched to a gene: 10. The CDR3 spans 16 residues. The CDR3 sequence is CASRPFSGGAPETQYF. The CDR3 nucleotides read TGCGCCAGCAGACCTTTTAGCGGGGGGGCGCCAGAGACCCAGTACTTC.

This clone was observed a single time. The genes are TRBV27 and TRBJ1-1, with D maybe TRBD1 (6 bases). Germline V gene data show CDR1 as MNHEY and CDR2 as SMNVEV (reference sequence). Trimming shortened V by 0 bases and J by 11 bases, and 16 bases separated the two germline ends. The CDR3 consists of 14 residues. The CDR3 spells CASSLSSGGSKAFF. CDR3 sequence (DNA): TGTGCCAGCAGTTTATCGAGCGGGGGCTCCAAGGCTTTCTTT.

This clone was detected only a few times. CDR3 in DNA: TGTGCCAGCAGCTTAAGCCTAGCAGGGGCAGATACGCAGTATTTT. Its protein is CASSLSLAGADTQYF. The rearrangement links TRBV7-9 to TRBJ2-3; TRBD1 is a possible D gene (6 bases). This CDR3 spans 15 amino acids. Trimming pared 2 bases from V and 4 bases from J, leaving 13 bases between. The V gene's germline CDR1 is SEHNR and CDR2 FQNEAQ (reference sequence).

This clone was detected only once. The chain links TRBV19 to TRBJ1-5; D call uncertain. V dropped 8 bases and J dropped 1 base, with 12 bases sitting between them. The CDR3 contains 14 residues. Germline V gives CDR1 LNHDA, CDR2 SQIVND (reference sequence). For the CDR3, the DNA is TGTGCCAGTGCGTCTGAGAGGAGCAATCAGCCCCAGCATTTT. Translation gives CASASERSNQPQHF.

CDR3: CASSSNRGAYNEQFF. The CDR3 region has the DNA TGTGCCAGCAGCTCCAACAGGGGGGCCTACAATGAGCAGTTCTTC. This rearrangement joins TRBV6-5 to TRBJ2-1; 8 positions match TRBD1. Germline V CDR1 and CDR2: MNHEY, SVGAGI. The CDR3 spans 15 residues. V gave up 6 bases and J gave up 2 bases; unmatched junction bases: 6.

V gene TRBV28 combines with J gene TRBJ1-5, with 7 bases aligning to TRBD1. The length of the CDR3 is 15 residues. V lost 2 bases to trimming and J lost 3 bases; unmatched junction nucleotides: 4. Germline lookup yields CDR1 MDHEN and CDR2 SYDVKM. The CDR3 nucleotides are TGTGCCAGCAGTTTAGCAGGGGGTTACAATCAGCCCCAGCATTTT. Residues: CASSLAGGYNQPQHF.

This chain uses TRBV19 with TRBJ1-3, with D maybe TRBD1 (5 bases). Trimming removed 1 base from V and 4 bases from J, with 14 bases in between. In germline, CDR1 is LNHDA, CDR2 SQIVND (reference sequence). The CDR3 has 16 residues. This chain's CDR3 is CASSIGGTATGNTIYF. CDR3 bases: TGTGCCAGTAGTATAGGCGGGACCGCTACGGGAAACACCATATATTTT.

This sequence joins TRBV7-9 and TRBJ2-1; maybe TRBD1 (6 bases). The CDR3 has 18 residues. V lost 4 bases and J lost 7, with 26 bases in between. Germline loops: CDR1 SEHNR, CDR2 FQNEAQ (reference sequence). In DNA form, the CDR3 reads TGTGCCAGCAGCTCAACTCGCAGGGGCGCTGTGGCCCTAAATGAGCAGTTCTTC. Encoded protein: CASSSTRRGAVALNEQFF.

As DNA, the CDR3 is TGTGCCAGTAGTATGCGGCACTATAGCAATCAGCCCCAGCATTTT. Its protein product is CASSMRHYSNQPQHF. V and J are TRBV19 and TRBJ1-5; D call uncertain. The V gene lost 3 bases and the J gene lost 0 bases, with 9 bases spanning the gap. Germline assignment: CDR1 LNHDA and CDR2 SQIVND (reference sequence). The CDR3 consists of 15 residues.

For the CDR3, the DNA is TGCGCCAGCAGCTTGGATGGGTCAGGGGGGGAGACCCAGTACTTC. Protein: CASSLDGSGGETQYF. This chain connects TRBV5-1 to TRBJ2-5; D might be TRBD1 (7 bases). The CDR3 has 15 residues. From germline, CDR1 is SGHRS and CDR2 YFSETQ. V lost 0 bases to trimming and J lost 5 bases, with 14 bases between them.

This clone occurred once. The chain carries TRBV2 and TRBJ2-5, with TRBD2 matching 14 bases. This CDR3 is 17 amino acids long. With 3 bases clipped from V and 4 bases from J, the junction kept 7 bases outside the gene matches. CDR1 and CDR2 from the germline V gene are SNHLY and FYNNEI. The DNA for the CDR3 is TGTGCCAGCAGTGAGGGGACTAGCGGGAGAAGTGGAGAGACCCAGTACTTC. It encodes CASSEGTSGRSGETQYF. The entire variable domain, with the rest obtained from reference TRBV2 and TRBJ2-5, is as follows: EPEVTQTPSHQVTQMGQEVILRCVPISNHLYFYWYRQILGQKVEFLVSFYNNEISEKSEIFDDQFSVERPDGSNFTLKIRSTKLEDSAMYFCASSEGTSGRSGETQYFGPGTRLLVL.

This chain joins TRBV5-1 and TRBJ2-7; TRBD2 might be the D (6 bases). Germline loops: CDR1 SGHRS, CDR2 YFSETQ. The CDR3 runs to 14 residues. Trimming cost V 2 bases and J 3 bases, with 12 bases left between them. CDR3 protein: CASSFGLKNYEQYF. CDR3 DNA: TGCGCCAGCAGCTTTGGACTAAAAAACTACGAGCAGTACTTC.

The rearrangement joins TRBV11-1 to TRBJ2-7; no reliable D call. From germline, CDR1 is SGHAT and CDR2 FQDESV (reference sequence). The CDR3 spans 14 residues. V dropped 2 bases and J dropped 2 bases, with 10 bases sitting between them. This chain's CDR3 is CASSLTSMAYEQYF. CDR3 DNA sequence: TGTGCCAGCAGCTTAACGAGTATGGCCTACGAGCAGTACTTC.

This clone was observed a single time. The chain couples TRBV5-6 to TRBJ1-5, with D perhaps TRBD1 (6 bases). Germline V gives CDR1 SGHDT, CDR2 YYEEEE. There are 15 residues in the CDR3. Trimming left V 0 bases short and J 1 base short, with 8 bases between. CDR3 DNA: TGTGCCAGCAGCTTGGCAGGGGAGAGCAATCAGCCCCAGCATTTT. This sequence encodes CASSLAGESNQPQHF.

V gene TRBV29-1 combines with J gene TRBJ1-4; 8 nucleotides agree with TRBD1. Germline CDR1 is SQVTM and CDR2 is ANQGSEA. After removal of 0 bases from V and 7 bases from J, the junction contained 7 bases not matched to a gene. CDR3 length: 15 amino acids. CDR3 DNA: TGCAGCGTTGAAGAGCGACAGGGGAGGCGTGAAAAACTGTTTTTT. It yields the protein CSVEERQGRREKLFF.

In its sample, this clone was seen a few times. The genes are TRBV10-1 and TRBJ2-2, with 9 bases fitting TRBD2. Germline CDR1 is WNHNN and CDR2 is SYGVQD (reference sequence). J gave up 1 base and V 6 bases, and 0 bases lay outside the gene matches. The length of the CDR3 is 14 residues. The CDR3 coding sequence is TGCGCCAGCAGGACTAGCGGGAACACCGGGGAGCTGTTTTTT. As protein: CASRTSGNTGELFF.

The chain links TRBV19 to TRBJ1-5; the D gene is possibly TRBD1 (5 bases). CDR3 length: 16 amino acids. Trimming took off 6 bases at V and 0 bases at J, with 15 bases between the two ends. Germline loops: CDR1 LNHDA, CDR2 SQIVND (reference sequence). The CDR3 region is CASSPGGTHSNQPQHF. CDR3 DNA sequence: TGTGCCAGTAGCCCCGGGGGGACCCATAGCAATCAGCCCCAGCATTTT.